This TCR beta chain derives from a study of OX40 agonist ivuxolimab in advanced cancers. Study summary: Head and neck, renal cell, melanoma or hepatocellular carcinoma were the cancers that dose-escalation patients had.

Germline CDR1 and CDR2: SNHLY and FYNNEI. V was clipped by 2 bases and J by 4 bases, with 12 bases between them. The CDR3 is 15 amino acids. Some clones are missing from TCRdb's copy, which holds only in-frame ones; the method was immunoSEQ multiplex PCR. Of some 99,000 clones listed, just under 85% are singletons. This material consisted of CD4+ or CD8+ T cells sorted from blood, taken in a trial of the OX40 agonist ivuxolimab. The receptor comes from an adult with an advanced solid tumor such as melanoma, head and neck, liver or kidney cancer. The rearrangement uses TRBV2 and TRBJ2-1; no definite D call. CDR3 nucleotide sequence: TGTGCCAGCAGTGAAATTGACTTGAGGTACAATGAGCAGTTCTTC. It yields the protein CASSEIDLRYNEQFF.